One T cell receptor (beta chain) is described in this entry. The sample originates from a study of monozygotic twins with cystic fibrosis. The wider study: Libraries were built from around 3 micrograms of fragmented DNA using about 14 PCR cycles.

Sequencing used immunoSEQ multiplex PCR; TCRdb keeps in-frame clones, though not all of them. The data show some 33,000 clones, approximately 90% seen once. The sequenced material came from blood. This TCR came from a boy aged 2-9 years with cystic fibrosis.

The CDR3 reads CASSTGHQNTEAFF. CDR3 coding DNA: TGTGCCAGCAGTACGGGACACCAGAACACTGAAGCTTTCTTT. The chain is built from TRBV11-2 and TRBJ1-1; D perhaps matches TRBD1 (6 bases). V shed 6 bases and J shed 1 base, with 12 bases lying between them. The germline V gene has CDR1 SGHAT and CDR2 FQNNGV. CDR3 size: 14 residues. The full variable domain, its missing parts supplied by reference TRBV11-2 and TRBJ1-1, is EAGVAQSPRYKIIEKRQSVAFWCNPISGHATLYWYQQILGQGPKLLIQFQNNGVVDDSQLPKDRFSAERLKGVDSTLKIQPAKLEDSAVYLCASSTGHQNTEAFFGQGTRLTVV.